These 19 T cell receptor beta chains were all obtained from the same sample, sequenced in a study of blood T cell repertoires in COVID-19. The data were produced by immunoSEQ multiplex PCR, yet TCRdb's version contains in-frame clones alone and is incomplete. The sample lists more than 85,000 clones, approximately 65% occurring once. The specimen sequenced was peripheral blood. The receptors shown here come from a woman aged 55-69 years with acute or convalescent COVID-19.

The V and J genes are TRBV6-5 and TRBJ2-7; TRBD1 is a possible D gene (6 bases). CDR3 length equals 13 residues. The germline V and J ends were trimmed by 7 bases and 2 bases, with 12 bases remaining between them. The V gene's germline CDR1 is MNHEY and CDR2 SVGAGI. The CDR3 loop is CASTHTGTYEQYF. The DNA for the CDR3 is TGTGCCAGCACACACACAGGGACCTACGAGCAGTACTTC.

CDR3 DNA sequence: TGTGCCAGCAGCTTGACAGGGTCTCGCGAGCAGTACTTC. It translates to CASSLTGSREQYF. This chain links TRBV7-2 with TRBJ2-7; 7 bases agree with TRBD1. Losses at the gene ends were 3 bases for V and 6 bases for J; bases not matched to a gene: 5. The CDR3 has 13 residues. Germline CDR1 reads SGHTA; CDR2 reads FQGNSA.

This clone was seen once. This chain joins TRBV10-3 and TRBJ2-7, with 11 bases matching TRBD1. Trimming at V came to 6 bases and at J to 6 bases, leaving 4 bases not matched to a gene. Looked up from germline, CDR1 is ENHRY and CDR2 is SYGVKD. CDR3 length: 13 residues. CDR3 amino acids: CAIRPGQGGEQYF. In DNA, the CDR3 is TGTGCCATCAGACCGGGACAGGGGGGCGAGCAGTACTTC.

The rearrangement uses TRBV28 and TRBJ1-2, with 7 bases lining up with TRBD1. After removal of 7 bases from V and 8 bases from J, the junction contained 13 bases not matched to a gene. The CDR3 is 14 residues long. Germline lookup yields CDR1 MDHEN and CDR2 SYDVKM. CDR3 region: CASIPGGLWEGYTF. The CDR3 coding sequence is TGTGCCAGCATTCCAGGGGGACTGTGGGAAGGCTACACCTTC.

The chain joins TRBV5-6 to TRBJ1-4; 11 bases align to TRBD1. This CDR3 spans 16 amino acids. Losses at the gene ends were 3 bases for V and 8 bases for J; bases not matched to a gene: 9. Germline V gene data show CDR1 as SGHDT and CDR2 as YYEEEE. CDR3 coding DNA: TGTGCCAGCAGCTCGGTCCGGGACAGGGGGTACGAAAAACTGTTTTTT. Translated: CASSSVRDRGYEKLFF.

This clone has a single count. The CDR3 loop reads CSARSEVEFF. CDR3 nucleotides: TGCAGTGCTAGGTCAGAGGTGGAGTTCTTC. V gene TRBV20-1 combines with J gene TRBJ2-1, with D uncertain. This CDR3 has 10 residues. Trimming took off 3 bases at V and 14 bases at J, with 11 bases between the two ends. Germline V gene data show CDR1 as DFQATT and CDR2 as SNEGSKA (reference sequence).

This clone was seen a few times. CDR3 amino acids: CASSTDSRYSEAFF. In DNA, the CDR3 is TGTGCCAGCTCAACGGACAGCAGATACAGTGAAGCTTTCTTT. The chain joins TRBV18 to TRBJ1-1; perhaps TRBD1 as D (6 bases). The CDR3 is 14 residues long. The V and J ends lost 5 bases and 7 bases respectively, with 17 bases between them. CDR1 and CDR2 from the germline V gene are KGHSH and LQKENI.

This chain connects TRBV5-4 to TRBJ1-1; D call uncertain. This CDR3 contains 16 residues. V gave up 0 bases and J gave up 1 base, with 13 bases separating them. Germline CDR1 is SGHNT and CDR2 is YYREEE (reference sequence). The CDR3 DNA sequence: TGTGCCAGCAGCTTGGACGGACTTGAGTCGAACACTGAAGCTTTCTTT. It codes for CASSLDGLESNTEAFF.

The chain uses TRBV7-2 and TRBJ1-1; D gene unclear. Trimming took 7 bases from V and 8 from J, leaving 14 bases between them. Germline loops: CDR1 SGHTA, CDR2 FQGNSA. The length of the CDR3 is 12 residues. The DNA of the CDR3 is TGTGCCAGCACCCTTGGAGGGAAGGAAGCTTTCTTT. This sequence encodes CASTLGGKEAFF.

The sample holds a few counts of this clone. The V gene is TRBV7-6, the J gene TRBJ2-7; no definite D call. Deletions cut 4 bases from V and 6 bases from J, with 16 bases between. The CDR3 covers 14 residues. The V gene's germline CDR1 is SGHVS and CDR2 FNYEAQ. The CDR3 coding sequence is TGTGCCAGCAGCTCCCGATGGAACACGGGCGAGCAGTACTTC. This translates into CASSSRWNTGEQYF.

The chain has TRBV19 and TRBJ1-3; D remains unclear. This CDR3 contains 16 residues. Deletions cut 4 bases from V and 1 base from J, with 14 bases between. Looked up from germline, CDR1 is LNHDA and CDR2 is SQIVND (reference sequence). CDR3 DNA sequence: TGTGCCAGTAGTAAACTCTCAACCGCTTCTGGAAACACCATATATTTT. Residues: CASSKLSTASGNTIYF.

This clone was counted a single time. The gene calls are TRBV27 and TRBJ2-1, with TRBD2 matching 11 bases. In germline, CDR1 is MNHEY, CDR2 SMNVEV (reference sequence). This CDR3 has 16 residues. V was pared by 5 bases and J by 7 bases, with 10 bases of the junction left unmatched. The CDR3 region is CASSRFLAGGLNEQFF. The DNA of the CDR3 is TGTGCCAGCAGTCGATTCTTAGCGGGGGGGCTTAATGAGCAGTTCTTC.

The chain recombines TRBV6-5 with TRBJ2-4, with 8 nucleotides matching TRBD1. The CDR3 spans 14 residues. Germline V gene lookup returns CDR1 MNHEY and CDR2 SVGAGI. Losses at the gene ends were 2 bases for V and 9 bases for J; bases not matched to a gene: 6. CDR3 DNA: TGTGCCAGCAGTTACGGACAGGGTAGTGGCATTCAGTACTTC. Amino acids: CASSYGQGSGIQYF.

The rearrangement uses TRBV29-1 and TRBJ1-5; D is uncertain. Germline CDR1 SQVTM, CDR2 ANQGSEA. CDR3 length equals 13 residues. V shed 4 bases and J shed 4 bases, with 11 bases lying between them. CDR3 in amino acids: CSVASGFNQPQHF. CDR3 nucleotide sequence: TGCAGCGTTGCCTCGGGGTTTAATCAGCCCCAGCATTTT. The variable domain in full, completed from reference TRBV29-1 and TRBJ1-5, reads SAVISQKPSRDICQRGTSLTIQCQVDSQVTMMFWYRQQPGQSLTLIATANQGSEATYESGFVIDKFPISRPNLTFSTLTVSNMSPEDSSIYLCSVASGFNQPQHFGDGTRLSIL.

J is TRBJ1-1 and V is TRBV6-5; the D is unclear. Germline CDR1 reads MNHEY; CDR2 reads SVGAGI. V was pared by 7 bases and J by 1 base, with 10 bases between. This CDR3 contains 13 residues. In DNA, the CDR3 is TGTGCCAGCACTATCCAGGAGAACACTGAAGCTTTCTTT. As protein: CASTIQENTEAFF.

The rearrangement uses TRBV7-8 and TRBJ1-2, with D uncertain. This CDR3 spans 13 amino acids. CDR1 is SGHVS, CDR2 FQNEAQ, per germline. With 1 base removed from V and 5 bases from J, the gap between germline ends came to 8 bases. CDR3 sequence reads: CASSLGSLYGYTF. Written as DNA, the CDR3 is TGTGCCAGCAGCTTAGGGTCCCTATATGGCTACACCTTC.

The chain is built from TRBV9 and TRBJ1-5, with D hard to call. The CDR3 consists of 15 residues. Germline lookup yields CDR1 SGDLS and CDR2 YYNGEE. Deletions cut 0 bases from V and 0 bases from J, with 7 bases between. The CDR3, as DNA: TGTGCCAGCAGCGTAGGTCCAGGTAGCAATCAGCCCCAGCATTTT. Translated: CASSVGPGSNQPQHF.

The J gene is TRBJ1-2, the V gene TRBV4-3; D uncertain. This CDR3 has 16 residues. In germline, CDR1 is LGHNA, CDR2 YSLEER. The V end was cut by 0 bases, the J end by 3 bases, with 14 bases between. The chain's CDR3 is CASSQDLGVPDYGYTF. CDR3 sequence (DNA): TGCGCCAGCAGCCAAGATCTTGGAGTCCCCGACTATGGCTACACCTTC.

J is TRBJ2-2 and V is TRBV7-6; weak D call: TRBD2 (6 bases). V shed 5 bases and J shed 5 bases, with 15 bases lying between them. Germline values: CDR1 SGHVS, CDR2 FNYEAQ. CDR3 length equals 15 residues. The CDR3 reads CASSPGGWGTGELFF. As DNA, the CDR3 is TGTGCCAGCAGCCCAGGAGGGTGGGGGACCGGGGAGCTGTTTTTT.